Listed below are T cell receptor beta chains from one sample, sequenced in a study of T cells in Graves' hyperthyroidism and ophthalmopathy. Each CDR3 protein is one row after TCRdb ran MiXCR on the multiplex PCR reads. The sample records roughly 520,000 distinct CDR3 sequences, roughly 25% being singletons. The sample taken for sequencing was blood. These receptors originate from a woman under 40 with Graves' ophthalmopathy. Each CDR3 is given with its conserved first and last residue.

J gene | CDR3 length | V gene | CDR3 protein
TRBJ1-2 | 14 | TRBV11-2 | CASSSTRAGYGYTF
TRBJ1-1 | 13 | TRBV6-1 | CASSPSRTGKTFF
TRBJ1-2 | 14 | TRBV10-3 | CAITPRTTGRGYTF
TRBJ2-7 | 13 | TRBV12-3/TRBV12-4 | CASIRRGAYEQYF
TRBJ1-3 | 16 | TRBV10-3 | CAISDQNGPRGNTIYF
TRBJ1-2 | 14 | TRBV7-2 | CASSSGAEGYGYTF
TRBJ1-2 | 15 | TRBV11-2 | CASSTPGQPSYGYTF
TRBJ2-6 | 16 | TRBV4-3 | CASSQGTGTGANVLTF
TRBJ2-7 | 15 | TRBV12-3/TRBV12-4 | CASSLDSGFPYEQYF
TRBJ1-1 | 16 | TRBV19 | CASSIVGTRKGTEAFF
TRBJ1-1 | 16 | TRBV12-3/TRBV12-4 | CASSLFRTLKNTEAFF